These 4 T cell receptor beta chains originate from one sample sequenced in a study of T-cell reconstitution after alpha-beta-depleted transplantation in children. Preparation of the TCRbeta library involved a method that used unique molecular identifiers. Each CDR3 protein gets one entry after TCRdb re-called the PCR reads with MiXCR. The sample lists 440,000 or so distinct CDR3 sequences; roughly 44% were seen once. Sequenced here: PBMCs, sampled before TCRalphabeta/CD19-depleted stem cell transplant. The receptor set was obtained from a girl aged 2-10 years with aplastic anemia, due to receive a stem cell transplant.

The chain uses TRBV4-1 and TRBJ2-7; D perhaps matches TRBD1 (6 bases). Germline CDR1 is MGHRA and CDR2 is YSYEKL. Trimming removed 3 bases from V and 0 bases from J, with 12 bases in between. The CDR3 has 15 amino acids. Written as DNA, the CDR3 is TGCGCCAGCAGCCACCCAGGACAGAGCTCCTACGAGCAGTACTTC. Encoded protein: CASSHPGQSSYEQYF.

The CDR3 reads CATSRERGHEQYF. The CDR3 coding sequence is TGTGCCACCAGCAGAGAAAGGGGCCACGAGCAGTACTTC. The V and J genes are TRBV15 and TRBJ2-7, with D possibly matching TRBD1 (5 bases). Deletions cut 0 bases from V and 5 bases from J, with 8 bases between. CDR3 length equals 13 residues. Germline-derived CDR1 and CDR2 are LNHNV and YYDKDF (reference sequence).

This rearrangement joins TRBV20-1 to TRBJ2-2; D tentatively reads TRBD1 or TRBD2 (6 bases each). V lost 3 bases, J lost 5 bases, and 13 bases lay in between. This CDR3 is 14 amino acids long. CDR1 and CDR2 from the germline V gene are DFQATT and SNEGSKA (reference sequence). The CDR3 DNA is TGCAGTGCTAGTAGCCAGGGGAGGACCGGGGAGCTGTTTTTT. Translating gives CSASSQGRTGELFF.

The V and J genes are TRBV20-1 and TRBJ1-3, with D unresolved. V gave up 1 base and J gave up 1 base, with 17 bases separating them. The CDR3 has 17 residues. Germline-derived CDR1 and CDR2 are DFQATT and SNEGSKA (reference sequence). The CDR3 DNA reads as TGCAGTGCTAGAGCCCCTGAAGGACTGCTATCTGGAAACACCATATATTTT. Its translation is CSARAPEGLLSGNTIYF.